Each of the 16 T cell receptor beta chains below was sequenced from the same sample in a study of shared clonotypes between healthy human individuals. Positively selected for CCR7, the CD45RO-negative cells used as naive CD8 cells excluded terminally differentiated effector memory CD45RA+ cells. Generated by immunoSEQ multiplex PCR, the TCRdb table keeps only in-frame clones and is missing some. The sample shows roughly 1,800,000 clones, less than 95% of them seen only once. The sequenced sample was naive CD8+ T cells sorted from blood. These receptors all come from a man aged 18 to 29 in good health.

This chain's CDR3 is CASTQLAASTDTQYF. DNA of the CDR3: TGTGCCAGCACCCAACTAGCGGCTAGCACAGATACGCAGTATTTT. This chain uses TRBV5-8 with TRBJ2-3; 8 nucleotides match TRBD2. The CDR3 is made up of 15 amino acids. The J segment lost 0 bases and the V segment lost 6 bases, leaving 6 bases of the junction unmatched. CDR1 and CDR2 from the germline V gene are SGHTS and YDEGEE.

Concerning this clone itself: Distinct nucleotide sequences in the sample also encode this CDR3. V and J are TRBV9 and TRBJ2-7; a weak D match, TRBD1 (7 bases). Deletions cut 3 bases from V and 3 bases from J, with 10 bases between. The CDR3 is 13 residues long. The germline V gene has CDR1 SGDLS and CDR2 YYNGEE. CDR3 sequence (DNA): TGTGCCAGCAGCGGGGGGGACAGCTACGAGCAGTACTTC. This sequence encodes CASSGGDSYEQYF.

The CDR3 DNA follows: TGTGCCAGCAGCTCCGTGCTTGCCAAGCAAGGCTCTGGGGCCAACGTCCTGACTTTC. Amino acids: CASSSVLAKQGSGANVLTF. This chain joins TRBV7-8 and TRBJ2-6; D remains ambiguous. The CDR3 contains 19 residues. The germline V gene encodes CDR1 SGHVS and CDR2 FQNEAQ. Trimming removed 4 bases at V and 0 bases at J, with 19 bases between.

The CDR3 DNA is TGTGCCAGCAGTCAAGTTCTAGCGGGGGGCGTCTGGGATGAGCAGTTCTTC. It specifies CASSQVLAGGVWDEQFF. The V call is TRBV7-9, the J call TRBJ2-1; 11 nucleotides align to TRBD2. The CDR3 covers 17 residues. V was clipped by 6 bases and J by 8 bases; unmatched bases: 15. Germline lookup yields CDR1 SEHNR and CDR2 FQNEAQ (reference sequence).

The chain employs TRBV15 and TRBJ1-4; D is ambiguous. The CDR3 has 12 residues. The germline V and J ends were trimmed by 4 bases and 8 bases, with 8 bases remaining between them. The germline gives CDR1 LNHNV, CDR2 YYDKDF (reference sequence). As DNA, the CDR3 is TGTGCCACCAGCAAGGGTTCCGAAAAACTGTTTTTT. Encoded protein: CATSKGSEKLFF. Together with reference TRBV15 and TRBJ1-4, the CDR3 gives the full variable domain: DAMVIQNPRYQVTQFGKPVTLSCSQTLNHNVMYWYQQKSSQAPKLLFHYYDKDFNNEADTPDNFQSRRPNTSFCFLDIRSPGLGDTAMYLCATSKGSEKLFFGSGTQLSVL.

The gene calls are TRBV7-9 and TRBJ2-2, with TRBD1 matching 9 bases. CDR3 size: 17 residues. J was trimmed by 0 bases and V by 2 bases; bases with no gene match: 4. CDR1 and CDR2 (germline): SEHNR, FQNEAQ (reference sequence). The chain's CDR3 is CASSLPWTGANTGELFF. In nucleotides, the CDR3 is TGTGCCAGCAGCTTACCCTGGACAGGGGCGAACACCGGGGAGCTGTTTTTT.

The rearrangement links TRBV5-6 to TRBJ1-2; 11 bases fit TRBD1. Per germline, CDR1 SGHDT and CDR2 YYEEEE. The V and J ends lost 3 bases and 4 bases, in that order; junction bases with no gene match: 5. The CDR3 totals 15 residues. The CDR3 DNA is TGTGCCAGCAGCTCTTCCGGGACAGGGGGCTATGGCTACACCTTC. It codes for CASSSSGTGGYGYTF.

V is TRBV10-2 and J is TRBJ2-7; D is uncertain. CDR3 length: 14 residues. Deletions cut 3 bases from V and 9 bases from J, with 18 bases between. Germline V gene sequence: CDR1 WSHSY, CDR2 SAAADI. In nucleotides, the CDR3 is TGCGCCAGCAGTGACCCTGACAACCTTTTCGGGCAGTACTTC. Protein sequence: CASSDPDNLFGQYF.

This clone was picked up a small number of times. The V call is TRBV12-2, the J call TRBJ2-2; the table assigns TRBD1, which was not confirmed against the DNA. TRBV12-2 is reported as a pseudogene. This CDR3 contains 15 residues. The CDR3 sequence is CASRRGQGNTGELFF. CDR3 DNA: TGTGCAAGTCGCCGAGGACAGGGAAACACCGGGGAGCTGTTTTTT.

As concerns this clone: Distinct nucleotide sequences in the sample also encode this CDR3. The V and J genes are TRBV27 and TRBJ2-7; the match to TRBD1 covers 8 bases. J was trimmed by 3 bases and V by 3 bases; bases with no gene match: 7. Germline assignment: CDR1 MNHEY and CDR2 SMNVEV (reference sequence). The CDR3 runs 15 residues. The CDR3 coding sequence is TGTGCCAGCAGTTTTACCGGGACAGGCAGCTACGAGCAGTACTTC. Translated, it gives CASSFTGTGSYEQYF.

This clone has a single count. The chain carries TRBV30 and TRBJ1-5; TRBD1 might be the D (6 bases). The CDR3 is made up of 13 amino acids. The germline CDR1 and CDR2 sequences are GTSNPN and SVGIG (reference sequence). Deletions cut 0 bases from V and 7 bases from J, with 10 bases between. This CDR3 is CAWSVQGRQPQHF. The CDR3 DNA reads as TGTGCCTGGAGTGTACAGGGCCGACAGCCCCAGCATTTT.

The chain has TRBV5-1 and TRBJ2-7; D uncertain. This CDR3 contains 14 residues. Germline-derived CDR1 and CDR2 are SGHRS and YFSETQ. V was pared by 2 bases and J by 5 bases, with 14 bases between. The CDR3 here is CASSFGPSLHEQYF. In nucleotides, the CDR3 is TGCGCCAGCAGCTTCGGCCCTTCTCTCCACGAGCAGTACTTC.

The chain is built from TRBV27 and TRBJ2-7; 8 nucleotides match TRBD1. The CDR3 extends over 14 amino acids. With V trimmed by 5 bases and J by 5 bases, 8 bases remained unmatched. Germline V lookup: CDR1 MNHEY, CDR2 SMNVEV (reference sequence). CDR3 in DNA: TGTGCCAGCAGTGACCGGACAGGGATCAACGAGCAGTACTTC. This translates into CASSDRTGINEQYF.

The J gene is TRBJ2-7, the V gene TRBV7-2; TRBD2 aligns across 9 bases. Trimming took 5 bases from V and 5 from J; bases not matched to a gene: 7. The CDR3 consists of 14 residues. Germline V CDR1 and CDR2: SGHTA, FQGNSA. The CDR3 spells CASSHPGLAHEQYF. CDR3 nucleotides: TGTGCCAGCAGCCACCCGGGACTAGCTCACGAGCAGTACTTC.

The V call is TRBV2, the J call TRBJ2-3; TRBD1 matches at 8 bases. J was trimmed by 4 bases and V by 4 bases; bases with no gene match: 4. Germline V gives CDR1 SNHLY, CDR2 FYNNEI. This CDR3 spans 14 amino acids. The CDR3 loop is CASSVNRGSDTQYF. The CDR3 bases are TGTGCCAGCAGTGTAAACAGGGGGTCAGATACGCAGTATTTT.

The rearrangement uses TRBV9 and TRBJ1-5; D is unresolved. This CDR3 is 13 amino acids long. The germline V and J ends were trimmed by 2 bases and 5 bases, with 8 bases remaining between them. The germline gives CDR1 SGDLS, CDR2 YYNGEE. The DNA of the CDR3 is TGTGCCAGCAGCGTTCCAGGTTATCAGCCCCAGCATTTT. Amino acids: CASSVPGYQPQHF.